This T cell receptor beta chain originates from a study of T cells expressing NK-cell markers. For the study at large: Underlying the TCR beta repertoires were sorted CD3+CD56+NKG2C+, CD3+CD56+NKG2C- and CD3+CD56-NKG2C+ T cells. Seven donors tested HCMV-seropositive and one tested seronegative among the eight sequenced. Regarding the study as a whole: Also leading the CD3+CD56-NKG2C+ fraction in a few donors were these clonotypes. Of the CD8+ T cell pool in about 6 donors, roughly 1.0-8% was accounted for by dominant NKG2C+ clonotypes.

This CDR3 is built from 17 residues. The germline gives CDR1 MNHEY, CDR2 SMNVEV (reference sequence). Concerning this clonotype: The antigen is not known.

TCRdb reprocessed the 5' RACE reads and reports one entry per CDR3 protein, with no DNA. This repertoire includes some 440,000 distinct CDR3 sequences. The TCR comes from a woman between 45 and 65 years old in good health. J is TRBJ2-1 and V is TRBV27; the D gene TCRdb calls, TRBD2, cannot be checked with no DNA. Sequencing input: blood T cells: a sorted CD56 or NKG2C T cell subset, CD4+ or CD8+ T cells, or bulk PBMC T cells (not recorded which). CDR3 residues: CASSSPTSGYSYNEQFF.